The 16 T cell receptor beta chains below were found in one sample sequenced in a study of control samples from healthy donors and cancer patients. Only in-frame clones appear in the TCRdb table, and some are missing; sequencing was by immunoSEQ multiplex PCR. Here the sample spans some 120,000 clones, more than 75% being singletons. The specimen was blood. These receptors were obtained from a woman between 65 and 79 years old in good health.

CDR3 coding DNA: TGTGCCACCAGCAGGCAAGACGCGTCTGAAAAACTGTTTTTT. Translation gives CATSRQDASEKLFF. This chain connects TRBV15 to TRBJ1-4; D gene unclear. The CDR3 spans 14 residues. V was cut by 3 bases and J by 7 bases, with 12 bases left in between. Germline CDR1 reads LNHNV; CDR2 reads YYDKDF (reference sequence).

The CDR3 here is CASSLEYSGNTIYF. The CDR3 DNA reads TGTGCCAGCAGCTTAGAATACTCTGGAAACACCATATATTTT. The J gene is TRBJ1-3, the V gene TRBV7-2; unclear D gene. The V end lost 1 base, the J end lost 0 bases, and 4 bases lay between the germline ends. Per the germline V gene, CDR1 is SGHTA and CDR2 is FQGNSA. This CDR3 is built from 14 residues. Filled out from reference TRBV7-2 and TRBJ1-3, the complete variable domain reads GAGVSQSPSNKVTEKGKDVELRCDPISGHTALYWYRQSLGQGLEFLIYFQGNSAPDKSGLPSDRFSAERTGGSVSTLTIQRTQQEDSAVYLCASSLEYSGNTIYFGEGSWLTVV.

This chain connects TRBV19 to TRBJ1-2, with D tentatively TRBD1 (6 bases). This CDR3 spans 12 amino acids. V lost 9 bases, J lost 8 bases, and 16 bases lay in between. Germline CDR1 and CDR2: LNHDA and SQIVND (reference sequence). The CDR3 DNA reads as TGTGCCAGCAGAAAAACAGGGAAGGGCTACACCTTC. Protein sequence: CASRKTGKGYTF. The complete variable domain, with remaining parts taken from reference TRBV19 and TRBJ1-2, reads DGGITQSPKYLFRKEGQNVTLSCEQNLNHDAMYWYRQDPGQGLRLIYYSQIVNDFQKGDIAEGYSVSREKKESFPLTVTSAQKNPTAFYLCASRKTGKGYTFGSGTRLTVV.

This sequence joins TRBV6-6 and TRBJ1-2, with a possible D match to TRBD1 (6 bases). V was trimmed by 5 bases and J by 2 bases, leaving 9 bases between them. This CDR3 has 13 residues. Germline assignment: CDR1 MNHNY and CDR2 SVGAGI (reference sequence). The DNA for the CDR3 is TGTGCCAGCAGTCTAGACAGGAACTATGGCTACACCTTC. Its translation: CASSLDRNYGYTF.

V usage is TRBV27 and J usage is TRBJ1-2; D gene ambiguous. Trimming shortened V by 8 bases and J by 2 bases, and 12 bases separated the two germline ends. The V gene's germline CDR1 is MNHEY and CDR2 SMNVEV (reference sequence). This CDR3 comprises 13 residues. CDR3 DNA: TGTGCCAGCGGAGTTAGGCAGAACTATGGCTACACCTTC. This codes for CASGVRQNYGYTF.

The J gene is TRBJ2-3, the V gene TRBV10-2, with 7 nucleotides matching TRBD2. The CDR3 has 14 amino acids. In germline, CDR1 is WSHSY, CDR2 SAAADI. V dropped 2 bases and J dropped 6; count of bases not matched to a gene: 5. CDR3 region: CASSEGLEVDTQYF. The CDR3 DNA sequence: TGCGCCAGCAGTGAGGGACTAGAGGTTGATACGCAGTATTTT.

The V gene is TRBV7-9, the J gene TRBJ2-3; no reliable D call. CDR3 length: 12 residues. Germline CDR1 is SEHNR and CDR2 is FQNEAQ (reference sequence). Trimming cost V 0 bases and J 6 bases, with 4 bases left between them. CDR3 sequence reads: CASSLARDTQYF. CDR3 nucleotides: TGTGCCAGCAGCTTAGCCCGGGATACGCAGTATTTT.

The V gene is TRBV2, the J gene TRBJ2-1; no definite D call. Between the trimmed V and J ends, which lost 4 bases and 10 bases, there was a span of 11 bases. Looked up from germline, CDR1 is SNHLY and CDR2 is FYNNEI. The CDR3 is 12 residues long. The CDR3 nucleotides read TGTGCCAGCAGTGCGGCAGCCAGGGAGCAGTTCTTC. Translation gives CASSAAAREQFF.

A remark on this clone: Additional DNA sequences in this sample encode the identical CDR3. This chain joins TRBV19 and TRBJ2-3; D remains ambiguous. CDR1 LNHDA and CDR2 SQIVND come from the germline V gene (reference sequence). The V gene lost 10 bases and the J gene lost 3 bases, with 17 bases spanning the gap. The CDR3 spans 14 residues. CDR3: CATSPEPLTDTQYF. The CDR3 coding sequence is TGTGCCACCTCGCCTGAACCCTTGACAGATACGCAGTATTTT.

This clone appeared a single time. The V and J genes are TRBV18 and TRBJ2-2; D call uncertain. The germline CDR1 and CDR2 sequences are KGHSH and LQKENI. V was cut by 0 bases and J by 16 bases, with 12 bases left in between. This CDR3 is 12 amino acids long. The CDR3 bases are TGTGCCAGCTCACCACCGATCCGGCAGCCGTTTTTT. Protein product: CASSPPIRQPFF.

The rearrangement links TRBV4-1 to TRBJ1-2, with unresolved D. The germline V gene has CDR1 MGHRA and CDR2 YSYEKL. The CDR3 covers 15 residues. V was cut by 3 bases and J by 4 bases, with 15 bases left in between. The CDR3 bases are TGCGCCAGCAGCCACGACCGGGATAACCCCTATGGCTACACCTTC. This gives the protein CASSHDRDNPYGYTF.

The J gene is TRBJ1-1, the V gene TRBV4-1; TRBD1 agrees at 8 bases. From germline, CDR1 is MGHRA and CDR2 YSYEKL. V lost 3 bases to trimming and J lost 4 bases; unmatched junction nucleotides: 4. The CDR3 has 14 amino acids. This CDR3 reads CASSHLTGGTEAFF. DNA for the CDR3: TGCGCCAGCAGCCACCTTACAGGGGGCACTGAAGCTTTCTTT.

The J gene is TRBJ2-5, the V gene TRBV10-3, with TRBD1 matching over 12 bases. V dropped 2 bases and J dropped 4; count of bases not matched to a gene: 8. The V gene's germline CDR1 is ENHRY and CDR2 SYGVKD. The CDR3 is 17 amino acids. The CDR3 sequence is CAISEALGTGGRETQYF. Here the CDR3 DNA reads TGTGCCATCAGTGAGGCCTTGGGGACAGGGGGCCGAGAGACCCAGTACTTC.

J is TRBJ2-2 and V is TRBV2; D gene uncertain. The CDR3 is made up of 15 amino acids. V dropped 4 bases and J dropped 1 base, with 10 bases sitting between them. Germline CDR1 SNHLY, CDR2 FYNNEI. The CDR3 protein is CASSGHAQNTGELFF. The CDR3 DNA is TGTGCCAGCAGTGGACATGCCCAGAACACCGGGGAGCTGTTTTTT.

The gene calls are TRBV7-9 and TRBJ1-2; unclear D gene. Germline CDR1 is SEHNR and CDR2 is FQNEAQ (reference sequence). CDR3 length: 13 residues. V was clipped by 5 bases and J by 5 bases, with 12 bases between them. The CDR3 nucleotides are TGTGCCAGCAGCCCCCGGGCCGGATATGGCTACACCTTC. Its protein is CASSPRAGYGYTF.

V is TRBV5-8 and J is TRBJ2-1; TRBD1 matches at 8 bases. Germline CDR1 and CDR2: SGHTS and YDEGEE. Trimming at V came to 5 bases and at J to 9 bases, leaving 7 bases not matched to a gene. This CDR3 has 13 amino acids. For the CDR3, the DNA is TGTGCCAGCAGGATGACAGGGGTAGGTGAGCAGTTCTTC. Amino acid sequence: CASRMTGVGEQFF.